Below, 27 T cell receptor delta chains from the same sample are listed, as sequenced in a study of gamma-delta chains in newborns, infants, children. With CATT, TCRdb re-called clones from the reads. The sample contains about 4,000 delta-chain clones, 38% of which appear only once. Specimen: blood. The receptors stem from a child who received the measles vaccine.

The chain joins TRDV3 to TRDJ1, with D uncertain. The V end was cut by 3 bases, the J end by 0 bases, with 20 bases between. The CDR3 runs to 16 residues. Germline V gene lookup returns CDR1 TVYSNPD and CDR2 GDNSRS (reference sequence). CDR3 residues: CALTSPHSSYTDKLIF. Here the CDR3 DNA reads TGTGCCTTAACGAGTCCTCACTCATCATACACCGATAAACTCATCTTT.

The J gene is TRDJ1, the V gene TRDV2, with D possibly being TRDD3 (6 bases). The CDR3 has 18 amino acids. The ends were cut back, 5 bases at V and 0 bases at J, with 24 bases in the middle. Germline lookup yields CDR1 GEAIGNYY and CDR2 EKD. The CDR3 bases are TGTGCCTGTGCCCCGCGGCCCCCCGTACTGGGTAACACCGATAAACTCATCTTT. As protein: CACAPRPPVLGNTDKLIF.

V gene TRDV1 combines with J gene TRDJ1; D gene unclear. The CDR3 contains 18 residues. CDR1 TSWWSYY and CDR2 QGS come from the germline V gene. Trimming cost V 1 base and J 0 bases, with 18 bases left between them. The CDR3 sequence is CALGERLLPPCYTDKLIF. CDR3 bases: TGTGCTCTTGGGGAACGATTACTCCCCCCTTGCTACACCGATAAACTCATCTTT.

This clone is deemed large. The sample contains more than one DNA sequence encoding this CDR3. This chain joins TRDV1 and TRDJ3, with TRDD3 identical over 12 bases. The germline gives CDR1 TSWWSYY, CDR2 QGS. This CDR3 is built from 25 residues. V dropped 2 bases and J dropped 0; count of bases not matched to a gene: 20. Written as DNA, the CDR3 is TGTGCTCTTGGGGAAAGGGGCACCCTACACTGGGGGATACTTCAAAGCTCCTGGGACACCCGACAGATGTTTTTC. Amino acid sequence: CALGERGTLHWGILQSSWDTRQMFF.

This clone is classed as medium-sized. The chain employs TRAV29/DV5 and TRDJ1; D is ambiguous. The CDR3 extends over 17 amino acids. Germline V gives CDR1 NSMFDY, CDR2 ISSIKDK. Trimming cost V 0 bases and J 0 bases, with 18 bases left between them. As DNA, the CDR3 is TGTGCAGCAAGCGGTTATCGGTACTGTCCGTACACCGATAAACTCATCTTT. Encoded protein: CAASGYRYCPYTDKLIF.

V usage is TRDV1 and J usage is TRDJ1; TRDD3 aligns across 7 bases. This CDR3 has 22 residues. Germline V CDR1 and CDR2: TSWWSYY, QGS. J was trimmed by 6 bases and V by 2 bases; bases with no gene match: 30. The CDR3 sequence is CALGERSSLCITGDPWAYKLIF. The CDR3 DNA reads as TGTGCTCTTGGGGAAAGGAGTTCCCTTTGCATTACTGGGGACCCCTGGGCCTATAAACTCATCTTT.

This clone was recorded a few times. The chain is built from TRDV1 and TRDJ1; D gene unclear. V lost 4 bases and J lost 7, with 25 bases in between. Germline CDR1 TSWWSYY, CDR2 QGS. The CDR3 extends over 17 amino acids. The CDR3 DNA follows: TGTGCTCTTGGGGTCTCGGTACCCCTTGCCCCCCGCGCTAAACTCATCTTT. This codes for CALGVSVPLAPRAKLIF.

This sequence joins TRDV3 and TRDJ1; 8 nucleotides agree with TRDD3. The V gene's germline CDR1 is TVYSNPD and CDR2 GDNSRS (reference sequence). This CDR3 has 27 amino acids. Unmatched junction bases numbered 44, after V lost 2 bases and J lost 0 bases. The CDR3 DNA is TGTGCCTTTGGTGCTCTGGAGTACCCTCAACCAATCCGCCTTTTTTGGACGCTGGGGGAAGACACCGATAAACTCATCTTT. This codes for CAFGALEYPQPIRLFWTLGEDTDKLIF. The full variable domain, in which reference TRDV3 and TRDJ1 provide the parts outside the CDR3, is CDKVTQSSPDQTVASGSEVVLLCTYDTVYSNPDLFWYRIRPDYSFQFVFYGDNSRSEGADFTQGRFSVKHILTQKAFHLVISPVRTEDSATYYCAFGALEYPQPIRLFWTLGEDTDKLIFGKGTRVTVEP.

The chain couples TRDV1 to TRDJ3; the D gene is possibly TRDD1 (5 bases). V gave up 1 base and J gave up 1 base, with 23 bases separating them. In germline, CDR1 is TSWWSYY, CDR2 QGS. This CDR3 is built from 22 residues. CDR3 bases: TGTGCTCTTGGGGAACCCATACAAAATACTACCACTAGGTCCTGGGACACCCGACAGATGTTTTTC. Translated: CALGEPIQNTTTRSWDTRQMFF.

This clone was recorded a few times. One junction end does not reproduce the germline sequence, and a read error may be involved. The V gene is TRDV1, the J gene TRDJ3, with 11 nucleotides matching TRDD3. Germline-derived CDR1 and CDR2 are TSWWSYY and QGS. The CDR3 runs to 20 residues. The CDR3 loop reads CAHGELTGLGDNWDTRQMFF. Written as DNA, the CDR3 is TGTGCTCATGGGGAACTTACGGGACTGGGGGATAACTGGGACACCCGACAGATGTTTTTC.

The chain joins TRDV2 to TRDJ3; 8 bases fit TRDD3. V lost 0 bases and J lost 0; bases outside the gene matches: 9. Germline V gene sequence: CDR1 GEAIGNYY, CDR2 EKD. The CDR3 extends over 20 amino acids. Here the CDR3 reads CACDTAGYGGSSWDTRQMFF. The CDR3 DNA follows: TGTGCCTGTGACACCGCGGGATACGGGGGCAGCTCCTGGGACACCCGACAGATGTTTTTC.

As regards this clone: Given a much more abundant clone one base away, this may be a read error. The sample holds other DNA sequences that translate to the same CDR3. The chain recombines TRDV1 with TRDJ1; possible D gene TRDD3, 8 bases. This CDR3 is built from 22 residues. Germline V gives CDR1 TSWWSYY, CDR2 QGS. V shed 1 base and J shed 0 bases, with 30 bases lying between them. The CDR3 coding sequence is TGTGCTCTTGGGGAACCCCGCCTTCCTCCTTACTGGGGGCGAAGGTACACCGATAAACTCATCTTT. It yields the protein CALGEPRLPPYWGRRYTDKLIF.

This clone was counted only a few times. The chain employs TRDV1 and TRDJ1; 12 positions match TRDD3. The CDR3 loop spans 19 amino acids. CDR1 is TSWWSYY and CDR2 is QGS in the germline V gene. Unmatched junction bases numbered 12, after V lost 4 bases and J lost 0 bases. In nucleotides, the CDR3 is TGTGCTCTTGGGGCAGGGTCGTACTGGGGGATACCGTACACCGATAAACTCATCTTT. It codes for CALGAGSYWGIPYTDKLIF.

Details on this clone: This may arise from a read error, as a much more abundant clone is one base away. The chain employs TRDV2 and TRDJ3; D is unclear. Trimming removed 0 bases from V and 2 bases from J, with 13 bases in between. Germline-derived CDR1 and CDR2 are GEAIGNYY and EKD. The CDR3 is 18 amino acids. CDR3 nucleotides: TGTGCCTGTGACACCGTCGGGCCCGGGGCCTGGGACACCCGACAGATGTTTTTC. This sequence encodes CACDTVGPGAWDTRQMFF.

CDR3 region: CALGELGGYAPYTDKLIF. CDR3 coding DNA: TGTGCTCTTGGGGAACTTGGGGGATACGCCCCGTACACCGATAAACTCATCTTT. This chain connects TRDV1 to TRDJ1, with 11 bases fitting TRDD3. The CDR3 contains 18 residues. CDR1 TSWWSYY and CDR2 QGS come from the germline V gene. The junction had 6 bases not matched to a gene; V was cut back by 0 bases and J by 0 bases.

This clone was seen a handful of times. V is TRDV1 and J is TRDJ1; 11 positions agree with TRDD3. The CDR3 consists of 19 residues. V trimming: 4 bases; J trimming: 5 bases; junction bases outside the gene matches: 18. Germline CDR1 reads TSWWSYY; CDR2 reads QGS. CDR3 in DNA: TGTGCTCTTGGGGGCCTCCATTTCCCACACTGGGGGATAAGGGATAAACTCATCTTT. Translation gives CALGGLHFPHWGIRDKLIF.

The chain joins TRDV1 to TRDJ3; 10 nucleotides agree with TRDD3. Per the germline V gene, CDR1 is TSWWSYY and CDR2 is QGS. Trimming removed 1 base from V and 2 bases from J; junction bases left unmatched: 17. This CDR3 contains 23 residues. The CDR3 region is CALGERPQLIGGYSPWDTRQMFF. The CDR3, as DNA: TGTGCTCTTGGGGAACGTCCACAACTGATTGGGGGATACAGCCCCTGGGACACCCGACAGATGTTTTTC.

In its sample, this clone is medium-sized. V is TRDV2 and J is TRDJ3, with 11 bases identical to TRDD3. V gave up 0 bases and J gave up 0 bases; unmatched junction bases: 3. The germline V gene has CDR1 GEAIGNYY and CDR2 EKD. This CDR3 comprises 19 residues. CDR3 DNA sequence: TGTGCCTGTGACACCGTACTGGGGGATAGCTCCTGGGACACCCGACAGATGTTTTTC. The encoded protein is CACDTVLGDSSWDTRQMFF.

The chain recombines TRDV1 with TRDJ1; 9 nucleotides agree with TRDD3. The germline gives CDR1 TSWWSYY, CDR2 QGS. CDR3 length: 18 residues. The J segment lost 5 bases and the V segment lost 5 bases, leaving 18 bases of the junction unmatched. The CDR3 spells CALGNRVFVWGIRDKLIF. The CDR3 bases are TGTGCTCTTGGGAACCGGGTGTTCGTCTGGGGGATTCGGGATAAACTCATCTTT.

This clone has just a few counts. This sequence joins TRDV3 and TRDJ1; TRDD3 matches at 8 bases. Germline CDR1 TVYSNPD, CDR2 GDNSRS (reference sequence). The length of the CDR3 is 19 residues. The J segment lost 0 bases and the V segment lost 1 base, leaving 19 bases of the junction unmatched. Here the CDR3 reads CAFIRSFMGDFPYTDKLIF. In DNA, the CDR3 is TGTGCCTTTATCCGTTCCTTTATGGGGGATTTTCCCTACACCGATAAACTCATCTTT. The whole variable domain, filled in from reference TRDV3 and TRDJ1, reads CDKVTQSSPDQTVASGSEVVLLCTYDTVYSNPDLFWYRIRPDYSFQFVFYGDNSRSEGADFTQGRFSVKHILTQKAFHLVISPVRTEDSATYYCAFIRSFMGDFPYTDKLIFGKGTRVTVEP.

This clone appeared a few times. This chain links TRDV1 with TRDJ1, with 8 nucleotides matching TRDD2. The V and J ends lost 2 bases and 0 bases, in that order; junction bases with no gene match: 17. Germline V gene data show CDR1 as TSWWSYY and CDR2 as QGS. CDR3 length equals 20 residues. The CDR3 reads CALGEGSLDFLPPYTDKLIF. CDR3 bases: TGTGCTCTTGGGGAAGGATCCCTAGACTTCCTACCCCCGTACACCGATAAACTCATCTTT.

A word on this clone: This clone may be a read error of a much larger clone one base away. The chain recombines TRDV1 with TRDJ1; 12 positions agree with TRDD3. Germline V gene sequence: CDR1 TSWWSYY, CDR2 QGS. This CDR3 comprises 19 residues. With V trimmed by 1 base and J by 5 bases, 14 bases remained unmatched. The CDR3 sequence is CALGEPPFSDWGIQDKLIF. In nucleotides, the CDR3 is TGTGCTCTTGGGGAACCTCCCTTCAGTGACTGGGGGATACAAGATAAACTCATCTTT.

J is TRDJ1 and V is TRDV1; the match to TRDD3 covers 11 bases. The junction had 10 bases not matched to a gene; V was cut back by 7 bases and J by 0 bases. The CDR3 covers 17 residues. Germline lookup yields CDR1 TSWWSYY and CDR2 QGS. The CDR3 DNA sequence: TGTGCTCTTGCCCCACTGGGGGATATACGGCACACCGATAAACTCATCTTT. Amino acids: CALAPLGDIRHTDKLIF.

By sample fraction, this clone is medium-sized. This chain joins TRDV1 and TRDJ1, with 13 bases aligning to TRDD3. J was trimmed by 6 bases and V by 2 bases; bases with no gene match: 21. In germline, CDR1 is TSWWSYY, CDR2 QGS. The CDR3 consists of 21 residues. CDR3 sequence reads: CALGEVPGVPVLGDTGHKLIF. CDR3 nucleotides: TGTGCTCTTGGGGAAGTACCCGGTGTCCCCGTACTGGGGGATACGGGGCATAAACTCATCTTT.

V gene TRDV1 combines with J gene TRDJ1, with TRDD3 identical over 9 bases. The CDR3 contains 21 residues. CDR1 and CDR2 (germline): TSWWSYY, QGS. V dropped 2 bases and J dropped 8; count of bases not matched to a gene: 27. The CDR3 here is CALGETLSTDLITGGASKLIF. For the CDR3, the DNA is TGTGCTCTTGGGGAAACCCTGTCTACGGATCTTATTACTGGGGGAGCCTCAAAACTCATCTTT.

In the case of this clone: Possible read error: a much larger clone is one base away. J is TRDJ3 and V is TRDV2; unclear D gene. This CDR3 comprises 13 residues. Germline loops: CDR1 GEAIGNYY, CDR2 EKD. CDR3 DNA: TGTGCCTGTGACACCTGGGACACCCGACAGATGATTTTC. It yields the protein CACDTWDTRQMIF.

A few counts support this clone. V usage is TRDV1 and J usage is TRDJ1; 10 bases fit TRDD3. The germline gives CDR1 TSWWSYY, CDR2 QGS. After removal of 0 bases from V and 0 bases from J, the junction contained 34 bases not matched to a gene. This CDR3 contains 27 residues. CDR3 sequence: CALGELRLVLTSPLLYWGIQYTDKLIF. CDR3 nucleotide sequence: TGTGCTCTTGGGGAACTAAGGCTCGTCTTAACTTCCCCTCTTTTGTACTGGGGGATTCAGTACACCGATAAACTCATCTTT.